Given below is one T cell receptor (beta chain) in context. TCRdb passed the 5' RACE reads through MiXCR, listing each CDR3 protein once. The sample lists about 6,000 distinct CDR3 sequences; 55% to 75% were seen once. The CDR3 spans 15 residues. Germline V CDR1 and CDR2: SEHNR, FQNEAQ (reference sequence). V was cut by 5 bases and J by 8 bases, with 16 bases left in between. Sequenced: naive CD4+ T cells sorted from blood. Regarding subset: naive CD4+ T cells, CD4+CD45RA+CD25-. The V gene is TRBV7-9, the J gene TRBJ1-6, with D possibly TRBD1 on 5 matching bases. This clonotype originated in a female donor with breast cancer. The CDR3 sequence: CASSALGGADSPLHF. The CDR3, as DNA: TGTGCCAGCAGCGCCCTCGGCGGGGCGGATTCACCCCTCCACTTT.